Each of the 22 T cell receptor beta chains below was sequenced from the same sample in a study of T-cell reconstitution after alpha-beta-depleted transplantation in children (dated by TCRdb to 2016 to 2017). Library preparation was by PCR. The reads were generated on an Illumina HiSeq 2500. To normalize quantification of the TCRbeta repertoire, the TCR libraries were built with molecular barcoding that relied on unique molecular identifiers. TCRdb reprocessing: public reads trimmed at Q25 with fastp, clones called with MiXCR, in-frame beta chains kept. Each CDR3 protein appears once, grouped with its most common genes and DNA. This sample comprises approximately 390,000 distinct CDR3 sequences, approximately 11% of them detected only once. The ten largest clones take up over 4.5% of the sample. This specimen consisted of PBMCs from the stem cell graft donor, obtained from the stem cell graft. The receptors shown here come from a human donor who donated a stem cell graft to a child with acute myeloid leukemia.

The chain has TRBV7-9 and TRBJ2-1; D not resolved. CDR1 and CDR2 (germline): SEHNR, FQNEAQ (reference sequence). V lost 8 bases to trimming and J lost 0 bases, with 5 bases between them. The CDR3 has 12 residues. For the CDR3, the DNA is TGTGCCAGCGAACCCTCCTACAATGAGCAGTTCTTC. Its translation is CASEPSYNEQFF.

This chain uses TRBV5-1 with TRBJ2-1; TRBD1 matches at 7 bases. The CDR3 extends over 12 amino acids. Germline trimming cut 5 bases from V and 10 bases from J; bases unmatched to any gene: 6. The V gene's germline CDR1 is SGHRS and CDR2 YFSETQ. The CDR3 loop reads CASSREGAEQFF. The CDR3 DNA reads TGCGCCAGCAGTCGCGAGGGGGCCGAGCAGTTCTTC.

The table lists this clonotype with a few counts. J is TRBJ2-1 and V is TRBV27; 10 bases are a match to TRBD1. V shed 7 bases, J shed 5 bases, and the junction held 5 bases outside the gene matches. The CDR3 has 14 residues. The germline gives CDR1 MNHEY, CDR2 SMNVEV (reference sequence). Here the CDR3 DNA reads TGTGCCAGCAATCCCGGGACAGGGGACAATGAGCAGTTCTTC. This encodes CASNPGTGDNEQFF.

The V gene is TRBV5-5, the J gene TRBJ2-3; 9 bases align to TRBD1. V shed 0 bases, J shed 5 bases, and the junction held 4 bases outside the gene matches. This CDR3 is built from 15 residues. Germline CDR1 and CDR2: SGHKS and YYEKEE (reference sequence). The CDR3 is CASSLEQGAQDTQYF. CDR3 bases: TGTGCCAGCAGCTTGGAACAGGGGGCGCAAGATACGCAGTATTTT.

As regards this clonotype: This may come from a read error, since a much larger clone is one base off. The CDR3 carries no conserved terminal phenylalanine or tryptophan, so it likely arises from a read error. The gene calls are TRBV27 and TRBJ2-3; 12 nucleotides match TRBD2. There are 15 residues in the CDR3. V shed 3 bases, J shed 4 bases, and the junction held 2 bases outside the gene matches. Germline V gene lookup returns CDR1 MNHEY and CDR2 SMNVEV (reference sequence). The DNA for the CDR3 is TGTGCCAGCAGTTTGCTAGCGGGGGGGCCAGATACGCAGTATCTT. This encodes CASSLLAGGPDTQYL.

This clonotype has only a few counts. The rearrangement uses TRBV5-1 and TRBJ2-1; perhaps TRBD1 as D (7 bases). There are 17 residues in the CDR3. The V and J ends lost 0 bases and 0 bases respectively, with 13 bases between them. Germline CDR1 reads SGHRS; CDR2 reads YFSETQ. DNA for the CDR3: TGCGCCAGCAGCTTGGTGGGCAGGGGGGACTCCTACAATGAGCAGTTCTTC. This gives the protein CASSLVGRGDSYNEQFF.

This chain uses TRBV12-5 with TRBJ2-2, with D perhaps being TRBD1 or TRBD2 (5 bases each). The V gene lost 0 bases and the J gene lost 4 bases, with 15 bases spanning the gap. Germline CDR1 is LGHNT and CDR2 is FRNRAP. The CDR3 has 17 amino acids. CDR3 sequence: CASGLVLTGTLTGELFF. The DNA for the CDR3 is TGTGCTAGTGGTTTGGTACTTACCGGGACCCTCACCGGGGAGCTGTTTTTT.

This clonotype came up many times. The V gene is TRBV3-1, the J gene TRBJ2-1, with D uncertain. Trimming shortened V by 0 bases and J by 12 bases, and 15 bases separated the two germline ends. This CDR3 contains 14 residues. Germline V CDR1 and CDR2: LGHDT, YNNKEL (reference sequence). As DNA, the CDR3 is TGTGCCAGCAGCCAAGAGGGCCGTGGAAGAGGGCAGTTCTTC. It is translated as CASSQEGRGRGQFF.

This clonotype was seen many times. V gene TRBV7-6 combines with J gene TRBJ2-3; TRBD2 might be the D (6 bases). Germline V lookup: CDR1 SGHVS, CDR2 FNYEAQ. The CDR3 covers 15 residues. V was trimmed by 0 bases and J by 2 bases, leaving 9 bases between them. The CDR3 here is CASSLAGLPTDTQYF. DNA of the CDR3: TGTGCCAGCAGCTTAGCGGGACTGCCCACAGATACGCAGTATTTT.

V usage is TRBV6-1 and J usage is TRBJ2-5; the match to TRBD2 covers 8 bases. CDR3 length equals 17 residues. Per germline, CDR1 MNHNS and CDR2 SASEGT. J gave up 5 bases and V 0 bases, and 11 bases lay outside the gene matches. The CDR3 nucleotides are TGTGCCAGCAGTGAAGCGATTAGCGGGGCCAGGAGGGAGACCCAGTACTTC. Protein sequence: CASSEAISGARRETQYF.

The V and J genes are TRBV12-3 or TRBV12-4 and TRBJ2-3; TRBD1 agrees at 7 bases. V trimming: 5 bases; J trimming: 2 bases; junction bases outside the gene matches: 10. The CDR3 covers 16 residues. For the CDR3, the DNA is TGTGCCAGCAGTCTGGTCCAGGGGGAACACACAGATACGCAGTATTTT. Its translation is CASSLVQGEHTDTQYF.

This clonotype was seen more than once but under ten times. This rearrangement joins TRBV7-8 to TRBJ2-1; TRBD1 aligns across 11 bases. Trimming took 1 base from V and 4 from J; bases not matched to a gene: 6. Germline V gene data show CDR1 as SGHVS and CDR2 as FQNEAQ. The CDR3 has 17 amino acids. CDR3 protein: CASSLGGQGATYNEQFF. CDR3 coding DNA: TGTGCCAGCAGCTTAGGTGGACAGGGGGCGACTTACAATGAGCAGTTCTTC.

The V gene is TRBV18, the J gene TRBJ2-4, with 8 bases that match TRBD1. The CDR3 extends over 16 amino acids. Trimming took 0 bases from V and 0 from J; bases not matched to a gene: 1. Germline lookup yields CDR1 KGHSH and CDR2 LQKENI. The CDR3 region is CASSPPGQVAKNIQYF. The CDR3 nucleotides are TGTGCCAGCTCACCACCGGGACAGGTAGCCAAAAACATTCAGTACTTC. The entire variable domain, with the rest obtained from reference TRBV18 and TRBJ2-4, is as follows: NAGVMQNPRHLVRRRGQEARLRCSPMKGHSHVYWYRQLPEEGLKFMVYLQKENIIDESGMPKERFSAEFPKEGPSILRIQQVVRGDSAAYFCASSPPGQVAKNIQYFGAGTRLSVL.

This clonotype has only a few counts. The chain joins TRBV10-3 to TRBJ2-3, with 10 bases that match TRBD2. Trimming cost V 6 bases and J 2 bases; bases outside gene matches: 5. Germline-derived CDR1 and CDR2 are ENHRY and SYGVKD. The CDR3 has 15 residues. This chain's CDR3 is CAIRASGGHTDTQYF. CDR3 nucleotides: TGTGCCATCAGGGCTAGCGGGGGTCACACAGATACGCAGTATTTT.

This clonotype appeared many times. The CDR3 sequence is CSAPQDGVEAFF. The CDR3 DNA is TGCAGTGCTCCACAGGACGGAGTTGAAGCTTTCTTT. V gene TRBV20-1 combines with J gene TRBJ1-1; TRBD1 might be the D (5 bases). CDR3 length: 12 amino acids. In germline, CDR1 is DFQATT, CDR2 SNEGSKA (reference sequence). Trimming left V 5 bases short and J 7 bases short, with 14 bases between.

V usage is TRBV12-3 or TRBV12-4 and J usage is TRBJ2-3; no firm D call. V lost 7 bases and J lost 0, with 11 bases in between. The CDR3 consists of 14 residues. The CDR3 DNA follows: TGTGCCAGCACCAAATTCAGTAGCACAGATACGCAGTATTTT. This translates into CASTKFSSTDTQYF.

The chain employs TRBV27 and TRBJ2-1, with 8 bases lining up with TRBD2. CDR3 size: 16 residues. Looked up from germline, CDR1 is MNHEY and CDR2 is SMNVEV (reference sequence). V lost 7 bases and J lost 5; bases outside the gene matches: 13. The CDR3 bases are TGTGCCAGCATCCACATTTCGGGAGGGAGCAACAATGAGCAGTTCTTC. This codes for CASIHISGGSNNEQFF.

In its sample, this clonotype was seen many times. The chain's CDR3 is CASSLVSETQYF. The CDR3 DNA reads as TGTGCCAGCAGCTTAGTGTCGGAGACCCAGTACTTC. The chain joins TRBV11-2 to TRBJ2-5; unclear D gene. Trimming removed 1 base from V and 5 bases from J, with 5 bases in between. This CDR3 contains 12 residues. The germline CDR1 and CDR2 sequences are SGHAT and FQNNGV. The full variable domain, completed using reference TRBV11-2 and TRBJ2-5, is EAGVAQSPRYKIIEKRQSVAFWCNPISGHATLYWYQQILGQGPKLLIQFQNNGVVDDSQLPKDRFSAERLKGVDSTLKIQPAKLEDSAVYLCASSLVSETQYFGPGTRLLVL.

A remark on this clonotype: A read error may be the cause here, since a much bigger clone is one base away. The CDR3, as DNA: TGCAGTGCTAGACGCCCCGATCAAGAGACCCAGTACTTC. Protein: CSARRPDQETQYF. The chain employs TRBV20-1 and TRBJ2-5; unclear D gene. Trimming left V 2 bases short and J 2 bases short, with 9 bases between. The CDR3 is 13 amino acids. The germline V gene has CDR1 DFQATT and CDR2 SNEGSKA (reference sequence).

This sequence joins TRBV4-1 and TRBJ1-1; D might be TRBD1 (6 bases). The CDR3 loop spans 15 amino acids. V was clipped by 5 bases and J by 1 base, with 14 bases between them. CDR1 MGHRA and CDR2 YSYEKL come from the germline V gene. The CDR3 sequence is CASSSGGGGNTEAFF. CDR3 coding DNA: TGCGCCAGCAGCTCTGGGGGGGGCGGGAACACTGAAGCTTTCTTT.

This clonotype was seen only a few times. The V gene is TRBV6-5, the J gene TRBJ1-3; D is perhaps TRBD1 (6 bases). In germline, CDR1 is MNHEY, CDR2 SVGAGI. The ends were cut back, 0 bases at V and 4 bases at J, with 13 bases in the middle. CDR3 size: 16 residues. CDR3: CASSYSIAGGGNTIYF. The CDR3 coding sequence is TGTGCCAGCAGTTACTCGATTGCTGGGGGCGGAAACACCATATATTTT.

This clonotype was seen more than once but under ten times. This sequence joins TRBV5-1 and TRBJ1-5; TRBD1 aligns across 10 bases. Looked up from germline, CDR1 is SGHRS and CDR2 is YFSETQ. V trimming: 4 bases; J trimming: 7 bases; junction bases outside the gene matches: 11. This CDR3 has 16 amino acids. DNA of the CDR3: TGCGCCAGCAGCGGAAGGGACAGGGGAACGGGCCAGCCCCAGCATTTT. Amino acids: CASSGRDRGTGQPQHF.